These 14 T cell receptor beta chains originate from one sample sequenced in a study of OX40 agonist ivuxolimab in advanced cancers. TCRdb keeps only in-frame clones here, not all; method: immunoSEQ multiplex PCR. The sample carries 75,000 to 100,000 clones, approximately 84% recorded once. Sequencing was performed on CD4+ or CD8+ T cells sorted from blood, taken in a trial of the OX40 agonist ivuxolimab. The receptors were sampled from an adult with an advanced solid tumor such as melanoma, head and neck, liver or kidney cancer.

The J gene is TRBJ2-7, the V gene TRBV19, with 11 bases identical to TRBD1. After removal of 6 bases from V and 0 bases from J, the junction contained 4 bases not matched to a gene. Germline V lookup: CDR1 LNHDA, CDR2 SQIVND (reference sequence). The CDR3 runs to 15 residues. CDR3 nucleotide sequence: TGTGCCAGTAGGCCCGGGACAGGGGGCTCCTACGAGCAGTACTTC. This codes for CASRPGTGGSYEQYF. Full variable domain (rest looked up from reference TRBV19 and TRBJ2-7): DGGITQSPKYLFRKEGQNVTLSCEQNLNHDAMYWYRQDPGQGLRLIYYSQIVNDFQKGDIAEGYSVSREKKESFPLTVTSAQKNPTAFYLCASRPGTGGSYEQYFGPGTRLTVT.

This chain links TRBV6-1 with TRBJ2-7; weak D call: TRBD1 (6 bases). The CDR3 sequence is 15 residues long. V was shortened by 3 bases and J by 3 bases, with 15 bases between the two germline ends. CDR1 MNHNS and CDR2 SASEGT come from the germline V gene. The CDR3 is CASSDGPGHIYEQYF. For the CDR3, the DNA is TGTGCCAGCAGTGATGGACCGGGACACATCTACGAGCAGTACTTC.

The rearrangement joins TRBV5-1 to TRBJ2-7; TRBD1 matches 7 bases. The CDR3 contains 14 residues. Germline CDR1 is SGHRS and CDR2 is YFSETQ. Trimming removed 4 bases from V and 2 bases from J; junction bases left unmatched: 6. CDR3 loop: CASSRDSRTYEQYF. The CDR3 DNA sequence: TGCGCCAGCAGCCGGGACAGTCGGACCTACGAGCAGTACTTC.

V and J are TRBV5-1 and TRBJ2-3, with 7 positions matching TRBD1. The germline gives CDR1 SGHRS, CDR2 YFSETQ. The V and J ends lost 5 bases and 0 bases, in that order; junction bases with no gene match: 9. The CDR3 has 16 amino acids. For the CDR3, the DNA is TGCGCCAGCAGATTAGGTCGGACAGGAAGCACAGATACGCAGTATTTT. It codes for CASRLGRTGSTDTQYF.

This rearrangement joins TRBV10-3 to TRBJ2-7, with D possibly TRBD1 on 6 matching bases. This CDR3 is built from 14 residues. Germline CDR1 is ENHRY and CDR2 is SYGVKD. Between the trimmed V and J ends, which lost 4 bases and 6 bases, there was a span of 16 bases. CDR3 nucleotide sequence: TGTGCCATCAGTGCAGGGGACCCCCTTGGCGAGCAGTACTTC. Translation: CAISAGDPLGEQYF.

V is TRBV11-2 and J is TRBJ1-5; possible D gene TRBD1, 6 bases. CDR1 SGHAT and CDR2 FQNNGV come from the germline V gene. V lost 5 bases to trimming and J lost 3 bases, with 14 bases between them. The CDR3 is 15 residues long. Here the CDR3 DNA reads TGTGCCAGCAGCGCTACAGGGCGGGACAATCAGCCCCAGCATTTT. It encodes CASSATGRDNQPQHF.

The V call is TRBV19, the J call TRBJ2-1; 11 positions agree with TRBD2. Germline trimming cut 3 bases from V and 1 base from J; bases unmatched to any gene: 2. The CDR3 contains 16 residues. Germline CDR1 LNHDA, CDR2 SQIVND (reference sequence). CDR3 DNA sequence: TGTGCCAGTAGTATCACTAGCGGGAGATCCTACAATGAGCAGTTCTTC. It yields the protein CASSITSGRSYNEQFF.

CDR3 residues: CSVARLQGVAPHEQYF. The CDR3 DNA follows: TGCAGCGTTGCCCGACTCCAGGGTGTGGCCCCCCACGAGCAGTACTTC. V usage is TRBV29-1 and J usage is TRBJ2-7, with D possibly matching TRBD1 (5 bases). There are 16 residues in the CDR3. V lost 4 bases to trimming and J lost 5 bases, with 24 bases between them. CDR1 is SQVTM and CDR2 is ANQGSEA in the germline V gene.

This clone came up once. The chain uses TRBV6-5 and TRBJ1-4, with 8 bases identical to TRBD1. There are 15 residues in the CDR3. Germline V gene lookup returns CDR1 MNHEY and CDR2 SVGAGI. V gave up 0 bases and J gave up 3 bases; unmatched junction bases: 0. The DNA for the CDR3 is TGTGCCAGCAGTTACTCACAGGGGGCTAATGAAAAACTGTTTTTT. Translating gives CASSYSQGANEKLFF.

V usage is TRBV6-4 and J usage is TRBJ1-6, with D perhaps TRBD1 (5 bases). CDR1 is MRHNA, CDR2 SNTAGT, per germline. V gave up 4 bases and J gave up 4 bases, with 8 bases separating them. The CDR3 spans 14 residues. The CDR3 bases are TGTGCCAGCAGTGTTGGGGGTTATAATTCACCCCTCCACTTT. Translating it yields CASSVGGYNSPLHF.

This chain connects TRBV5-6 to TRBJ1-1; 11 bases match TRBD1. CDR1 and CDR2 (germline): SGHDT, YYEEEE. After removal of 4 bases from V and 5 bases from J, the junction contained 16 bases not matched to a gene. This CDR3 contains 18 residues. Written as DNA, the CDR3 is TGTGCCAGCAGCCCGGACAGGGGGCTATTCGACGGCGGGACTGAAGCTTTCTTT. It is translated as CASSPDRGLFDGGTEAFF.

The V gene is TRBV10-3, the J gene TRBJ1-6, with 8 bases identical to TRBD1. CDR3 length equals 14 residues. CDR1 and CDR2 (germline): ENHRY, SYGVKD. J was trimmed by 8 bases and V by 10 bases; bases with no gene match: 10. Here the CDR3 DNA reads TGTGCCACGACCAGGGGGCCTAAGGATTCACCCCTCCACTTT. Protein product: CATTRGPKDSPLHF.

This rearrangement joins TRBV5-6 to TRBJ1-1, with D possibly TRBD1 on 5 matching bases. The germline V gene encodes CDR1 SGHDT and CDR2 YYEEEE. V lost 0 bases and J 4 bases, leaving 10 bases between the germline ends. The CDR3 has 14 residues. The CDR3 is CASSLDPGGTEAFF. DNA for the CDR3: TGTGCCAGCAGCTTGGACCCCGGGGGCACTGAAGCTTTCTTT.

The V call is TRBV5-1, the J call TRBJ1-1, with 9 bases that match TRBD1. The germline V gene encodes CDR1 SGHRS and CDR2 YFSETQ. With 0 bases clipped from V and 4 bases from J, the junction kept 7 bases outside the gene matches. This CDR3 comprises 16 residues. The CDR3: CASSLEPQGAGTEAFF. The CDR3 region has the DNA TGCGCCAGCAGCTTGGAACCACAGGGGGCAGGCACTGAAGCTTTCTTT.